This TCR beta chain originates from a study of blood T cells in healthy people across ages. The CDR3 spans 17 residues. Trimming removed 4 bases from V and 0 bases from J; junction bases left unmatched: 10. A second about 7 to 12 cycle PCR used barcoded and J-beta primers. Every single cDNA molecule received a tag from a template-switch adaptor with 12 random nucleotides. TCRdb reanalysed the 5' RACE reads using MiXCR and keeps one entry per CDR3 protein. The sample lists some 1.4 million distinct CDR3 sequences; about 40% were seen once. The sequencing sample was made of blood. The J gene is TRBJ1-2, the V gene TRBV12-3 or TRBV12-4, with 8 bases aligning to TRBD1. The source of this sequence is a woman under 30 in good health. The CDR3: CASSSSGTGPANYGYTF. The DNA of the CDR3 is TGTGCCAGCAGTTCATCCGGGACAGGACCAGCTAACTATGGCTACACCTTC.